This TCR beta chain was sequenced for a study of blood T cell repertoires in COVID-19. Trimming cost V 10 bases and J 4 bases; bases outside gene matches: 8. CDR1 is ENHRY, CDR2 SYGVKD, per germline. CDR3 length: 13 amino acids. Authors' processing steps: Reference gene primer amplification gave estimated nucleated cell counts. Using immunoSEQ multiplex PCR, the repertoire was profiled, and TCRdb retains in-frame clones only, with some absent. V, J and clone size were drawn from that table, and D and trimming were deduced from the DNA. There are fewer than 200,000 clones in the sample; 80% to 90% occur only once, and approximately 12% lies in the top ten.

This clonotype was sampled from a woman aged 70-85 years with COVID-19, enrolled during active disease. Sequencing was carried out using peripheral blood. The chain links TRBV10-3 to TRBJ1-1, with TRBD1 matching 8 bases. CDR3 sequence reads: CATGTGVGTEAFF. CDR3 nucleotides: TGTGCCACCGGGACAGGCGTTGGCACTGAAGCTTTCTTT.